One sample yielded the 12 T cell receptor beta chains listed below, sequenced in a study of vaccination effects on CD4 cells after COVID-19. Their recognized antigens are unknown. The protocol was immunoSEQ multiplex PCR, while the TCRdb copy is restricted to in-frame clones and leaves out a portion. The sample holds tens of thousands of clones, more than 80% seen once. Pools of viral peptides were used by the ViraFEST assay to expand antigen-specific CD4+ T cells ahead of sequencing. Culture proceeded for 10 days, and CD4+ T cells were then isolated. The vaccine given was either BNT162b2 or mRNA-1273, in two doses. The input for sequencing was CD4+ T cells from PBMCs cultured with SARS-CoV-2 spike peptides, taken after COVID-19 vaccination. The receptors were gathered from a human donor who received a COVID-19 vaccine. Some clones in this sample may be carry-over from other donors' samples.

The chain carries TRBV27 and TRBJ2-7; maybe TRBD2 (7 bases). The CDR3 spans 16 residues. Trimming cost V 5 bases and J 0 bases, with 17 bases left between them. Germline V gene data show CDR1 as MNHEY and CDR2 as SMNVEV (reference sequence). CDR3 in DNA: TGTGCCAGCAGTCCGGATCTGGGGGGGCTCTCCTACGAGCAGTACGTC. Amino acid sequence: CASSPDLGGLSYEQYV.

The genes are TRBV5-8 and TRBJ2-5; D gene ambiguous. Trimming stripped 8 bases from V and 4 bases from J, with 15 bases between. Germline loops: CDR1 SGHTS, CDR2 YDEGEE. The CDR3 length is 13 residues. CDR3 loop: CASSWVGRETQYF. CDR3 nucleotide sequence: TGTGCCAGTTCCTGGGTTGGTAGAGAGACCCAGTACTTC.

This clone was counted a few times. This rearrangement joins TRBV5-1 to TRBJ2-2, with D unresolved. The length of the CDR3 is 14 residues. V was trimmed by 1 base and J by 2 bases, leaving 6 bases between them. Germline V gene sequence: CDR1 SGHRS, CDR2 YFSETQ. The CDR3 DNA sequence: TGCGCCAGCAGCTTGTTGGTTAACACCGGGGAGCTGTTTTTT. It specifies CASSLLVNTGELFF.

This chain connects TRBV7-2 to TRBJ1-5; D is unresolved. The germline V gene encodes CDR1 SGHTA and CDR2 FQGNSA. This CDR3 spans 15 amino acids. Trimming removed 5 bases from V and 0 bases from J, with 11 bases in between. In DNA form, the CDR3 reads TGTGCCAGCAGCCCTAATACGAATAGCAATCAGCCCCAGCATTTT. Residues: CASSPNTNSNQPQHF.

The chain has TRBV5-1 and TRBJ2-1; tentatively, D is TRBD2 (6 bases). Trimming removed 0 bases at V and 5 bases at J, with 9 bases between. The germline V gene encodes CDR1 SGHRS and CDR2 YFSETQ. This CDR3 is built from 14 residues. CDR3 DNA: TGCGCCAGCAGCTTGGGACTAGTGAACAATGAGCAGTTCTTC. Translating gives CASSLGLVNNEQFF.

As to this clone: At one end, the junction sequence differs from germline, possibly due to a read error. The rearrangement joins TRBV11-2 to TRBJ1-2; no definite D call. CDR1 SGHAT and CDR2 FQNNGV come from the germline V gene. The CDR3 has 16 amino acids. Here the CDR3 DNA reads TGTGCCAGCAGGTTAGCGGGTTCAGGAATAACCTATGGCTACACCTTC. It translates to CASRLAGSGITYGYTF.

This clone has just one count. The chain combines TRBV6-2 or TRBV6-3 with TRBJ2-1, with 15 bases that match TRBD2. This CDR3 comprises 17 residues. V gave up 2 bases and J gave up 4 bases; unmatched junction bases: 3. Germline CDR1 MNHEY, CDR2 SVGEGT. The chain's CDR3 is CASSYGTSGGPYNEQFF. CDR3 coding DNA: TGTGCCAGCAGTTACGGGACTAGCGGGGGGCCTTACAATGAGCAGTTCTTC.

The J gene is TRBJ2-5, the V gene TRBV7-3; D is unresolved. Germline CDR1 and CDR2: SGHTA and FQGTGA. V lost 5 bases to trimming and J lost 7 bases, with 14 bases between them. The CDR3 is 13 residues long. The CDR3 DNA reads TGTGCCAGCAGCCCATCCACTGTGGGGACCCAGTACTTC. It is translated as CASSPSTVGTQYF.

This chain connects TRBV5-6 to TRBJ1-2; maybe TRBD1 (5 bases). Trimming took 5 bases from V and 6 from J, leaving 14 bases between them. The CDR3 sequence is 13 residues long. Germline CDR1 and CDR2: SGHDT and YYEEEE. The CDR3 reads CASRNRLPHGYTF. The CDR3 coding sequence is TGTGCCAGCAGGAACAGGCTCCCCCATGGCTACACCTTC.

This chain links TRBV20-1 with TRBJ1-2; 9 nucleotides align to TRBD1. The CDR3 is made up of 15 amino acids. V lost 3 bases and J lost 2; bases outside the gene matches: 7. Germline CDR1 DFQATT, CDR2 SNEGSKA (reference sequence). CDR3 DNA sequence: TGCAGTGCTAGTGACTCCGGGACAGGGAACTATGGCTACACCTTC. Residues: CSASDSGTGNYGYTF.

The rearrangement links TRBV2 to TRBJ1-5, with D possibly being TRBD1 (6 bases). V was pared by 8 bases and J by 3 bases, with 11 bases between. Germline assignment: CDR1 SNHLY and CDR2 FYNNEI. This CDR3 has 13 residues. In nucleotides, the CDR3 is TGTGCCAGCGTCCGGGACAACAATCAGCCCCAGCATTTT. It translates to CASVRDNNQPQHF.

The gene calls are TRBV28 and TRBJ2-1, with D possibly being TRBD2 (6 bases). Germline lookup yields CDR1 MDHEN and CDR2 SYDVKM. V lost 4 bases to trimming and J lost 6 bases, with 13 bases between them. The CDR3 runs 14 residues. In DNA form, the CDR3 reads TGTGCCAGCAGTTCCGACACCGGGGGCAATGAGCAGTTCTTC. It specifies CASSSDTGGNEQFF.